These T cell receptor beta chains were read from a single sample in a study of blood T cells in healthy people across ages. Using its own MiXCR run on the 5' RACE reads, TCRdb lists one record per CDR3 protein. The sample includes fewer than 800,000 distinct CDR3 sequences, roughly 20% of them seen just once. Source material: blood. Receptors originate from a man between 65 and 80 years old in good health. Each CDR3 is given with its conserved first and last residue. A D gene is named only where the DNA matches it firmly. Rows give clone size only sometimes, using once, few, many, or a class for an expanded clone.

D	V	size	J	DNA	CDR3
.	TRBV6-1	few	TRBJ2-7	TGTGCCAGCAGTTCCGGGACCGGGATCTACGAGCGGTACTTC	CASSSGTGIYERYF
.	TRBV7-9	.	TRBJ2-3	TGTGCCAGCATTAGGGGGGGACAAGATACGCAGTATTTT	CASIRGGQDTQYF
TRBD1	TRBV10-3	few	TRBJ1-3	TGTGCCATCAGTGAGTCAGGGGACAGTGGAAACACCATATATTTT	CAISESGDSGNTIYF
.	TRBV29-1	once	TRBJ2-3	TGCAGCGTCACTCTAGCGTCGGAGACGCAGTATTTT	CSVTLASETQYF
TRBD2	TRBV20-1	few	TRBJ2-1	TGCAGTGCTAGAGAAACTAGCGAGGTCAATGAGCAGTTCTTC	CSARETSEVNEQFF
.	TRBV5-1	many	TRBJ2-5	TGCGCCAGCAGCTTAGATCCGGGACCACAAGAGACCCAGTACTTC	CASSLDPGPQETQYF
TRBD2	TRBV9	few	TRBJ2-2	TGTGCCAGCAGCCCCCTGGGAGGGGCCACCGGGGAGCTGTTTTTT	CASSPLGGATGELFF
TRBD1	TRBV3-1	.	TRBJ1-1	TGTGCCAGCAGCCGACAGGGGGGGGGCACTGAAGCTTTCTTT	CASSRQGGGTEAFF
TRBD2	TRBV29-1	few	TRBJ2-3	TGCAGCGTTGGTAGCGGGACAACCACAGATACGCAGTATTTT	CSVGSGTTTDTQYF
.	TRBV10-3	.	TRBJ2-7	TGTGCCATCAGTGAGTCGAACTACGAGCAGTACTTC	CAISESNYEQYF
.	TRBV20-1	few	TRBJ2-3	TGCAGTGCTGAACGCGGGCGTTACACAGATACGCAGTATTTT	CSAERGRYTDTQYF
.	TRBV25-1	few	TRBJ2-3	TGTGCCAGCCGGGATCCCTTCGCAGATACGCAGTATTTT	CASRDPFADTQYF
.	TRBV10-3	few	TRBJ2-6	TGTGCCATCAGTGAGTCTACAGTCTCTGGGGCCAACGTCCTGACTTTC	CAISESTVSGANVLTF
TRBD2	TRBV5-1	few	TRBJ2-1	TGCGCCAGCAGCTTGGCAGGTAGCGGGAGTCCCCACAATGAGCAGTTCTTC	CASSLAGSGSPHNEQFF
.	TRBV15	many	TRBJ2-4	TGTGCCACCAGCAGAGCCACGAAGGGGGATCAGTACTTC	CATSRATKGDQYF
.	TRBV14	few	TRBJ2-7	TGTGCCAGCAGCCAAGAGATGCGGTGGTCACAGCCCTACGAGCAGTACTTC	CASSQEMRWSQPYEQYF
TRBD1	TRBV20-1	few	TRBJ1-2	TGCAGTGCTAGAGAGGACAGGGTAAAAAACTATGGCTACACCTTC	CSAREDRVKNYGYTF
TRBD1	TRBV28	.	TRBJ2-4	TGTGCCAGCAGTTCGGGACAGGGGGGGATCGTGGCCAAAAACATTCAGTACTTC	CASSSGQGGIVAKNIQYF
TRBD2	TRBV20-1	few	TRBJ2-7	TGCAGTGCTAGAGATGGGACTAGCGGGAGGCAAGGCGAGCAGTACTTC	CSARDGTSGRQGEQYF
TRBD2	TRBV7-9	.	TRBJ2-3	TGTGCCAGCAGCCTGGCGGGGGGCGTCACAGATACGCAGTATTTT	CASSLAGGVTDTQYF
TRBD2	TRBV29-1	few	TRBJ2-1	TGCAGCGTTCTTATTAGCGGGAGGCTCGTCAATGAGCAGTTCTTC	CSVLISGRLVNEQFF
.	TRBV18	.	TRBJ2-5	TGTGCCAGCTCACCATCAGGGCCCCGAGAGACCCAGTACTTC	CASSPSGPRETQYF
.	TRBV7-2	.	TRBJ1-1	TGTGCCAGCACCGGGGCGGGCACTGAAGCTTTCTTT	CASTGAGTEAFF
.	TRBV7-8	.	TRBJ1-5	TGTGCCAGCAGCCGGTCCGACCGTAATCAGCCCCAGCATTTT	CASSRSDRNQPQHF
.	TRBV5-6	.	TRBJ1-4	TGTGCCAGCAGCTTGGGCAGCCTCGGAAAACTGTTTTTT	CASSLGSLGKLFF
TRBD1	TRBV10-3	.	TRBJ2-6	TGTGCCATCAGTGGACAGGGAAAACCTGGGGCCAACGTCCTGACTTTC	CAISGQGKPGANVLTF
TRBD1	TRBV28	few	TRBJ1-6	TGTGCCAGCAGTTTATCGGGGTCCAAACAGGGGAGGATTAATTCACCCCTCCACTTT	CASSLSGSKQGRINSPLHF
.	TRBV7-6	many	TRBJ1-1	TGTGCCAGCAGCTTAGGGGCAGGGCGTACTGAAGCTTTCTTT	CASSLGAGRTEAFF
.	TRBV9	.	TRBJ1-3	TGTGCCAGCAGCACTCAGGGTCCTGGAAACACCATATATTTT	CASSTQGPGNTIYF
TRBD2	TRBV2	.	TRBJ2-5	TGTGCCAGCAGTGAACTGAGCGGGAAAGAGACCCAGTACTTC	CASSELSGKETQYF
.	TRBV20-1	.	TRBJ2-4	TGCAGTGCGAGCAGTTCAGACATTCAGTACTTC	CSASSSDIQYF
TRBD1	TRBV3-1	few	TRBJ1-2	TGTGCCAGCAGCCAAGATGAGTGGACAGGGGGCTACACCTTC	CASSQDEWTGGYTF
.	TRBV10-3	.	TRBJ1-2	TGCGCCATCAGTGAGTCGGGGACGGGCTATGGCTACACCTTC	CAISESGTGYGYTF
TRBD2	TRBV27	.	TRBJ2-7	TGTGCCAGCAGTCGTAGCGGGACGACCTACGAGCAGTACTTC	CASSRSGTTYEQYF
TRBD2	TRBV7-9	.	TRBJ2-2	TGTGCCAGCAGCAACCGGGTGACTAGCGGGGGGGCCTACACCGGGGAGCTGTTTTTT	CASSNRVTSGGAYTGELFF
.	TRBV7-9	many	TRBJ2-7	TGTGCCAGCAGCCAAACCGGGACAAGCTACGAGCAGTACTTC	CASSQTGTSYEQYF
TRBD2	TRBV20-1	many	TRBJ2-1	TGCAGTGCTAGAGTTTGGGGACTAGCGGGAGGGTCAGGCAATGAGCAGTTCTTC	CSARVWGLAGGSGNEQFF
.	TRBV5-1	few	TRBJ2-7	TGCGCCAGCAGCTTGGACACGTCCGAGCAGTACTTC	CASSLDTSEQYF
.	TRBV10-3	few	TRBJ2-2	TGTGCCATCAGTGAGATCCAGTCTAGCAACACCGGGGAGCTGTTTTTT	CAISEIQSSNTGELFF
TRBD2	TRBV3-1	.	TRBJ2-1	TGTGCCAGCAGCCAAGCGGCTAGCGGAGGGATTAGCGAGCAGTTCTTC	CASSQAASGGISEQFF
.	TRBV3-1	.	TRBJ2-5	TGTGCCAGCAGCCAAGTAGCTAGCGAGACCCAGTACTTC	CASSQVASETQYF
TRBD1	TRBV7-2	.	TRBJ2-1	TGTGCCAGCAGACGGACAGGGGTCAGCTCCTACAATGAGCAGTTCTTC	CASRRTGVSSYNEQFF
TRBD2	TRBV20-1	few	TRBJ2-1	TGCAGTGCTAGAGACCCTAGCGGAGGCCCATACAATGAGCAGTTCTTC	CSARDPSGGPYNEQFF
.	TRBV3-1	few	TRBJ2-7	TGTGCCAGCAGCCAAGAAGTCCTAGCCGTTACCTACGAGCAGTACTTC	CASSQEVLAVTYEQYF
TRBD1	TRBV28	.	TRBJ2-7	TGTGCCAGCACCGGACAGGGGGGCTACGAGCAGTACTTC	CASTGQGGYEQYF
.	TRBV3-1	many	TRBJ2-7	TGTGCCAGCAGCCAAGCCTCAGGGTTCTCCGAGCAGTACTTC	CASSQASGFSEQYF
.	TRBV27	few	TRBJ2-7	TGTGCCAGCAGTTCCACAATACAAGCCACCTACGAGCAGTACTTC	CASSSTIQATYEQYF
TRBD1	TRBV18	few	TRBJ2-1	TGTGCCAGCTCACAGAGACAGGGCGTCGATGAGCAGTTCTTC	CASSQRQGVDEQFF
.	TRBV18	.	TRBJ1-1	TGTGCCAGCTCACCACCGATGGGACAGAACACTGAAGCTTTCTTT	CASSPPMGQNTEAFF